This TCR beta chain originates from a study of Ad26.COV2.S vaccination and SARS-CoV-2 variants. Whole-study context: The donor belonged to the COV1001 Ad26.COV2.S trial arm. Ad26.COV2.S was injected intramuscularly once or twice, 56 days apart.

Assay: immunoSEQ multiplex PCR; the TCRdb copy retains only in-frame clones and omits some. The profile shows some 300,000 clones, roughly 80% of them singletons. The treatment denotes: 15 to 20 received Ad26.COV2.S at low or high dose, single or two shots; 5 received placebo; per-sample allocation not given. Sampling occurred on day 63 after the first vaccine or placebo injection. Built on an Ad26 vector, the vaccine expressed Wuhan-strain SARS-CoV-2 spike. The CDR3 is 13 residues long. Germline V gene sequence: CDR1 WSHSY, CDR2 SAAADI. As to this clone: The junction differs from germline at one of its ends, possibly a read error.

V usage is TRBV10-2 and J usage is TRBJ2-3, with D perhaps given as TRBD1 or TRBD2 (6 bases each). The sequences come from peripheral blood, collected in a trial of Ad26.COV2.S vaccine versus placebo. This TCR came from a person aged 18-65 years who received the Ad26.COV2.S COVID-19 vaccine or a placebo. CDR3 DNA sequence: TGCGCCAGCAGTTTCGGGGGCACAGATACACAGTATTTT. Its protein is CASSFGGTDTQYF.